One sample yielded the 15 T cell receptor beta chains listed below, sequenced in a study of blood T cell repertoires in COVID-19. Only in-frame clones appear in the TCRdb table, and some are missing; sequencing was by immunoSEQ multiplex PCR. The repertoire holds 250,000 to 400,000 clones, with around 89% as singletons. Sample: peripheral blood. Every receptor here comes from a woman under 40 with COVID-19, enrolled during active disease.

This clone was counted a few times. V gene TRBV29-1 combines with J gene TRBJ1-2; 7 positions match TRBD1. CDR3 size: 13 residues. The germline CDR1 and CDR2 sequences are SQVTM and ANQGSEA. The CDR3 reads CSTSQGQNYGYTF. CDR3 bases: TGCAGTACCAGCCAGGGACAGAACTATGGCTACACCTTC.

The CDR3: CASSDYRGLSQPQHF. CDR3 coding DNA: TGTGCCAGCAGTGATTACAGGGGGCTTAGTCAGCCCCAGCATTTT. This sequence joins TRBV6-1 and TRBJ1-5, with TRBD1 identical over 9 bases. Germline values: CDR1 MNHNS, CDR2 SASEGT. With 3 bases clipped from V and 6 bases from J, the junction kept 6 bases outside the gene matches. The CDR3 has 15 residues.

This clone was counted a single time. This rearrangement joins TRBV28 to TRBJ1-4, with 9 bases matching TRBD1. V gave up 7 bases and J gave up 5 bases; unmatched junction bases: 11. Germline loops: CDR1 MDHEN, CDR2 SYDVKM. The CDR3 is 16 amino acids. CDR3: CASIPTPGQGNEKLFF. In nucleotides, the CDR3 is TGTGCCAGCATCCCCACACCGGGACAGGGAAATGAAAAACTGTTTTTT.

The chain links TRBV28 to TRBJ2-3; 11 bases fit TRBD2. The CDR3 is 12 amino acids. The germline gives CDR1 MDHEN, CDR2 SYDVKM. V was pared by 9 bases and J by 7 bases, with 3 bases of the junction left unmatched. The CDR3 coding sequence is TGTGCCAGTAGCGGGGGGGCGTATACGCAGTATTTT. It codes for CASSGGAYTQYF.

This clone has more than one count but fewer than ten. The rearrangement links TRBV6-5 to TRBJ1-1; weak D call: TRBD1 (6 bases). CDR1 is MNHEY and CDR2 is SVGAGI in the germline V gene. Deletions cut 8 bases from V and 4 bases from J, with 17 bases between. The CDR3 has 14 residues. The CDR3 is CASRLPGGGTEAFF. In DNA form, the CDR3 reads TGTGCCAGCCGCCTCCCGGGAGGGGGCACTGAAGCTTTCTTT.

The V gene is TRBV9, the J gene TRBJ2-7; possibly TRBD2 for D (5 bases). The length of the CDR3 is 14 residues. From germline, CDR1 is SGDLS and CDR2 YYNGEE. Trimming took 4 bases from V and 4 from J, leaving 15 bases between them. CDR3 sequence reads: CASSPSSAVYEQYF. The CDR3 DNA is TGTGCCAGCAGCCCGAGCTCAGCGGTTTACGAGCAGTACTTC.

CDR3 in DNA: TGTGCCAGCAGTTTTAGACGGGGGGGCACTGAAGCTTTCTTT. It specifies CASSFRRGGTEAFF. The rearrangement joins TRBV6-5 to TRBJ1-1; D is possibly TRBD1 (5 bases). V was clipped by 4 bases and J by 4 bases, with 13 bases between them. This CDR3 spans 14 amino acids. Germline CDR1 and CDR2: MNHEY and SVGAGI.

The genes are TRBV6-5 and TRBJ2-2, with D possibly being TRBD2 (6 bases). CDR1 and CDR2 from the germline V gene are MNHEY and SVGAGI. The CDR3 has 15 amino acids. Deletions cut 6 bases from V and 1 base from J, with 12 bases between. This chain's CDR3 is CASSPPGGNTGELFF. The CDR3 nucleotides are TGTGCCAGCAGCCCCCCCGGGGGGAACACCGGGGAGCTGTTTTTT.

V gene TRBV19 combines with J gene TRBJ2-1, with D maybe TRBD1 (6 bases). V was trimmed by 6 bases and J by 1 base, leaving 16 bases between them. The CDR3 is made up of 16 amino acids. The germline CDR1 and CDR2 sequences are LNHDA and SQIVND (reference sequence). CDR3 sequence: CASRHPRGSSYNEQFF. As DNA, the CDR3 is TGTGCCAGTAGACACCCCAGGGGATCGTCCTACAATGAGCAGTTCTTC.

The V gene is TRBV9, the J gene TRBJ2-1; 7 bases map to TRBD2. The CDR3 covers 13 residues. V was clipped by 0 bases and J by 7 bases; unmatched bases: 1. Germline V lookup: CDR1 SGDLS, CDR2 YYNGEE. CDR3 sequence (DNA): TGTGCCAGCAGCGTAGGGGAGGGGAATGAGCAGTTCTTC. It specifies CASSVGEGNEQFF.

This chain connects TRBV10-2 to TRBJ1-2, with 7 bases that match TRBD1. Germline CDR1 WSHSY, CDR2 SAAADI. The V segment lost 7 bases and the J segment 3 bases; nucleotides outside the gene matches: 5. The CDR3 loop spans 13 amino acids. CDR3 nucleotides: TGCGCCAGCACTAGACAGGGCGACTATGGCTACACCTTC. Translated: CASTRQGDYGYTF.

The chain is built from TRBV4-2 and TRBJ1-1; D remains unclear. Trimming stripped 1 base from V and 3 bases from J, with 6 bases between. This CDR3 has 13 amino acids. Germline CDR1 reads LGHNA; CDR2 reads YNFKEQ. For the CDR3, the DNA is TGTGCCAGCAGCCAAGTGGCAGACACTGAAGCTTTCTTT. It codes for CASSQVADTEAFF.

CDR3 sequence: CASSRLANEQFF. In DNA form, the CDR3 reads TGTGCCAGCAGTAGACTAGCAAATGAGCAGTTCTTC. The chain links TRBV2 to TRBJ2-1, with 7 bases identical to TRBD2. J was trimmed by 7 bases and V by 5 bases; bases with no gene match: 2. Germline V gene lookup returns CDR1 SNHLY and CDR2 FYNNEI. CDR3 length equals 12 residues.

This clone was counted a single time. A read error may produce the germline difference seen at one junction end. The chain joins TRBV11-3 to TRBJ1-2; no definite D call. The CDR3 has 13 amino acids. Germline CDR1 reads SGHNT; CDR2 reads YENEEA. The CDR3 DNA reads TGTGCCAGCAGCTTAGGGGTCGGTGGCCGCGGTTCCTTC. Translating gives CASSLGVGGRGSF.

This clone was seen once. The chain recombines TRBV5-1 with TRBJ2-1; perhaps TRBD1 as D (7 bases). CDR3 length: 13 residues. Germline CDR1 reads SGHRS; CDR2 reads YFSETQ. With 0 bases removed from V and 7 bases from J, the gap between germline ends came to 8 bases. CDR3 loop: CASSLAGGNEQFF. In DNA, the CDR3 is TGCGCCAGCAGCTTGGCAGGGGGGAATGAGCAGTTCTTC.